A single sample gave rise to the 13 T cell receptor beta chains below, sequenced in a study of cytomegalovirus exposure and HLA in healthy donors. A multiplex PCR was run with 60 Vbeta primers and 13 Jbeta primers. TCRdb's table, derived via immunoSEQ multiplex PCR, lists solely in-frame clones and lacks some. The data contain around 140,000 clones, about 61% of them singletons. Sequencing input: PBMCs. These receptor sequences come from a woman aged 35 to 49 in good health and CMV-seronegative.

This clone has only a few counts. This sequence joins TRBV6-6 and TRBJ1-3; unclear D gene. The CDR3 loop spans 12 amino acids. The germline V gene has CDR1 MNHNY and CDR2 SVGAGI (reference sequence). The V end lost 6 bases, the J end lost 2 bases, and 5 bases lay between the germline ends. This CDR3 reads CASSGAGNTIYF. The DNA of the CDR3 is TGTGCCAGCAGCGGTGCTGGAAACACCATATATTTT.

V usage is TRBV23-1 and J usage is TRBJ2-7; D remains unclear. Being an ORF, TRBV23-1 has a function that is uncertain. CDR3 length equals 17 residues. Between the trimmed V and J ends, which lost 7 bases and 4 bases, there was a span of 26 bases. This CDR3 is CASKRPAIPHWRYEQYF. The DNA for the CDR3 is TGCGCCAGCAAGAGGCCCGCGATTCCCCATTGGCGATACGAGCAGTACTTC.

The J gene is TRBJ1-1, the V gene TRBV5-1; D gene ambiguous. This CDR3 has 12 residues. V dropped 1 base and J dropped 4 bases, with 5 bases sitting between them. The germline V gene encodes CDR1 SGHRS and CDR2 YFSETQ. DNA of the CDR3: TGCGCCAGCAGCTTGCCATCCACTGAAGCTTTCTTT. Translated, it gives CASSLPSTEAFF.

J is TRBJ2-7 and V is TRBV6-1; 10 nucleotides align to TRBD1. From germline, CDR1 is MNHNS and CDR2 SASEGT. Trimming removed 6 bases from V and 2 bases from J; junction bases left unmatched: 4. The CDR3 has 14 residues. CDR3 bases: TGTGCCAGCAGCGCCGACAGGGGGCCCTACGAGCAGTACTTC. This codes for CASSADRGPYEQYF.

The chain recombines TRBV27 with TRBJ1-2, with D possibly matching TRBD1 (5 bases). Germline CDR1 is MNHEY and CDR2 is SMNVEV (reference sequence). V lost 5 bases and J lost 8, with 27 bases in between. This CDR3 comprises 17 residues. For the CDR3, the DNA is TGTGCCAGCAGTGACCTAGGGACGGGAGGGCTCCTATACGGCTACACCTTC. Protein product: CASSDLGTGGLLYGYTF.

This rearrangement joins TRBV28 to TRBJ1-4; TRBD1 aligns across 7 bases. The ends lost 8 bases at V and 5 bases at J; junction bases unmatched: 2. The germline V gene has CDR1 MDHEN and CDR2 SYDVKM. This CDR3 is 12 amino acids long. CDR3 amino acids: CASRTGNEKLFF. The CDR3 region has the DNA TGTGCCAGCCGGACAGGAAATGAAAAACTGTTTTTT.

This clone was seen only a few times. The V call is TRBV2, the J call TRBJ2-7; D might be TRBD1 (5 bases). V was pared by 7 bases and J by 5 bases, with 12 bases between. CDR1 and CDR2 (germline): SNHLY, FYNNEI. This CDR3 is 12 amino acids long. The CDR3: CASTWQGNEQYF. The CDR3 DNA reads TGTGCCAGCACGTGGCAGGGTAACGAGCAGTACTTC.

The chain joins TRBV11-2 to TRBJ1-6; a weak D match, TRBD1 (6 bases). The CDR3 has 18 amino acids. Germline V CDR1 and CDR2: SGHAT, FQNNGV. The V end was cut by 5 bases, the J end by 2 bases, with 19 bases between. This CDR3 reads CASSPIGMGATYNSPLHF. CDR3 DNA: TGTGCCAGCAGCCCCATAGGAATGGGGGCAACCTATAATTCACCCCTCCACTTT.

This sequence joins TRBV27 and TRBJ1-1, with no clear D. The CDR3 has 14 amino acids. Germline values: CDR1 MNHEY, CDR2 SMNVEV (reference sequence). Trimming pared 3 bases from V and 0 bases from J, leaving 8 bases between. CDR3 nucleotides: TGTGCCAGCAGTTTGAGGGCCATGAACACTGAAGCTTTCTTT. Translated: CASSLRAMNTEAFF.

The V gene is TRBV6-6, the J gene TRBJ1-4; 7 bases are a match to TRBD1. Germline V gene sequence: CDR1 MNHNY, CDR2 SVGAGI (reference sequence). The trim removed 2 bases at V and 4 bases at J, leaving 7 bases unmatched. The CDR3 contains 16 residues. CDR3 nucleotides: TGTGCCAGCAGTTACATACCGGGACAGTTTAATGAAAAACTGTTTTTT. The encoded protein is CASSYIPGQFNEKLFF.

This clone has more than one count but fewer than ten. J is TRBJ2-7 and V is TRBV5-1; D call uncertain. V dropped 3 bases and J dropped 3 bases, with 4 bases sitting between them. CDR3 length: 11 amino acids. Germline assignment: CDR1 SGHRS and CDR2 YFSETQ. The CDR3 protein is CASSSNYEQYF. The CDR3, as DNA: TGCGCCAGCAGCTCAAACTACGAGCAGTACTTC.

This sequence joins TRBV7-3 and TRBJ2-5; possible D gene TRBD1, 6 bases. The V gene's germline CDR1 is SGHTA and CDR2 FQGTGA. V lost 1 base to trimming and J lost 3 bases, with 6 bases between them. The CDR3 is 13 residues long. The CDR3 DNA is TGTGCCAGCAGCTTAAACAGGGAAGAGACCCAGTACTTC. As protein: CASSLNREETQYF.

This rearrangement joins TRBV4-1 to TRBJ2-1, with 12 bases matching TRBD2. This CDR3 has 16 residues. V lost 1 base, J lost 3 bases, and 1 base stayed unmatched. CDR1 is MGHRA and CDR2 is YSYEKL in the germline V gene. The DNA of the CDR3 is TGCGCCAGCAGCCAAGGACTAGCGGGAGTCTACAATGAGCAGTTCTTC. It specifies CASSQGLAGVYNEQFF.